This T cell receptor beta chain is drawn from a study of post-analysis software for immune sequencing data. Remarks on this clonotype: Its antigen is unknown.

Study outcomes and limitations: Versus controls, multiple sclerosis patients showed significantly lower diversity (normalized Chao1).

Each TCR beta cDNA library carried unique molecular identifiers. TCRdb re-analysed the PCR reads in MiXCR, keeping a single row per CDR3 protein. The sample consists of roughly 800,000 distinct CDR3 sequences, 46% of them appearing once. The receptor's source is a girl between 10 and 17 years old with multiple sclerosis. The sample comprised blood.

The DNA for the CDR3 is TGTGCCAGCAGCTTACAGGCCAACAATGAGCAGTTCTTC. Protein: CASSLQANNEQFF. The chain couples TRBV7-3 to TRBJ2-1; D is unresolved. Between the trimmed V and J ends, which lost 2 bases and 5 bases, there was a span of 7 bases. The CDR3 spans 13 residues. Germline CDR1 and CDR2: SGHTA and FQGTGA.